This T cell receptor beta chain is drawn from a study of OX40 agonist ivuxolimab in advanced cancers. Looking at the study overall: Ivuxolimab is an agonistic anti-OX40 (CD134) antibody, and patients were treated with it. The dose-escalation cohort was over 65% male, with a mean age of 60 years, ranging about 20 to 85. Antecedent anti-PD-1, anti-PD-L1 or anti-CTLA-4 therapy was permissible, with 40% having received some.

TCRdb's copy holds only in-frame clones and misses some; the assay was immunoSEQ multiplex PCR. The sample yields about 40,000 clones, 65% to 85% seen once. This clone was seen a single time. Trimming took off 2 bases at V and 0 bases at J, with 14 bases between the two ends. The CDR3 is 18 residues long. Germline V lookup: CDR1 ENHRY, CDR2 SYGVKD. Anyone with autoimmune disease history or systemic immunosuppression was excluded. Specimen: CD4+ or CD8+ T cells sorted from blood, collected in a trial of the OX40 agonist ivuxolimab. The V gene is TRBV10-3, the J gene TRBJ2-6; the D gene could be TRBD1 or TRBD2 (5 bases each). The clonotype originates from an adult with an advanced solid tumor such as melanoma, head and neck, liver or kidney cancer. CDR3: CAISEGSTGGSGANVLTF. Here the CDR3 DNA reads TGTGCCATCAGTGAGGGGAGTACTGGGGGCTCTGGGGCCAACGTCCTGACTTTC.